Listed below are T cell receptor beta chains from one sample, sequenced in a study of CD8 T cells in ankylosing spondylitis. TCRdb ran MiXCR on the 5' RACE reads and lists one entry per CDR3 protein. Found here are roughly 68,000 distinct CDR3 sequences, around 6.4% of them singletons; the top ten hold about 5%. Sequencing was done on a sample of synovial fluid, either unsorted or a sorted T cell fraction (not recorded which). The origin of the receptors is a male donor with ankylosing spondylitis. The CDR3 runs from the conserved cysteine through the conserved F or W. D genes are given only for firm matches. Where a row states a size, it is once, few, many or the class of an expanded clone; other rows omit it.

clone_size,v_call,d_call,j_call,cdr3_nt,cdr3_aa
many,TRBV6-2/TRBV6-3,.,TRBJ2-4,TGTGCCAGCAGTTACCCCTCCGGACAGCCGAGGATAGCCAAAAACATTCAGTACTTC,CASSYPSGQPRIAKNIQYF
many,TRBV10-3,.,TRBJ2-7,TGTGCCATCAGTGAGTCAGGGAATCGGCCCTACGAGCAGTACTTC,CAISESGNRPYEQYF
many,TRBV24-1,.,TRBJ1-1,TGTGCCACCAGGGACAGACTGAACACTGAAGCTTTCTTT,CATRDRLNTEAFF
many,TRBV12-3/TRBV12-4,.,TRBJ2-2,TGTGCCAGCAGTCGGACGGAAGCGAACACCGGGGAGCTGTTTTTT,CASSRTEANTGELFF
few,TRBV2,.,TRBJ2-7,TGTGCCAGCACCCTAAGGACAGTTAGCTACGAGCAGTACTTC,CASTLRTVSYEQYF
.,TRBV30,.,TRBJ2-1,TGTGCCTGGAGTGTACTGAGGACTTTCTATCAAACCTACAATGAGCAGTTCTTC,CAWSVLRTFYQTYNEQFF
many,TRBV6-5,TRBD2,TRBJ2-1,TGTGCCAGCAGTTACGGGAGGGCCTTCTACAATGAGCAGTTCTTC,CASSYGRAFYNEQFF
many,TRBV6-2/TRBV6-3,.,TRBJ2-7,TGTGCCAGCAGTTTGGCGGGCGAGCAGTACTTC,CASSLAGEQYF
few,TRBV7-8,TRBD1,TRBJ2-7,TGTGCCAGCAGCTTGGCCGGGACAGGGAGGCACGAGCAGTACTTC,CASSLAGTGRHEQYF
many,TRBV9,.,TRBJ1-6,TGTGCCAGCAGCGGGCTAGTGGGGAGTCCCCTCCACTTT,CASSGLVGSPLHF
few,TRBV12-3/TRBV12-4,TRBD1,TRBJ1-1,TGTGCCAGCAGCCTAGTACAGGGGGCGGCTGAAGCTTTCTTT,CASSLVQGAAEAFF
.,TRBV15,TRBD1,TRBJ2-6,TGTGCCACCAGCAGTGCCTCGGGGACAGCCCTCTCTGGGGCCAACGTCCTGACTTTC,CATSSASGTALSGANVLTF
few,TRBV20-1,.,TRBJ2-3,TGCAGTGCTAGTGTACGGGACCCCAGCACAGATACGCAGTATTTT,CSASVRDPSTDTQYF
.,TRBV7-2,.,TRBJ2-7,TGTGCCAGCAGCTTATTCAGTAACTTCGAGCAGTACTTC,CASSLFSNFEQYF
few,TRBV20-1,TRBD2,TRBJ2-7,TGCAGTGCCCCCCGAGGCGGGAGGACGGGGGAGCAGTACTTC,CSAPRGGRTGEQYF
many,TRBV4-2,TRBD2,TRBJ2-1,TGTGCCAGCAGCCAAGGGTTTTCAGGGACTAGCGGGAACAATGAGCAGTTCTTC,CASSQGFSGTSGNNEQFF
few,TRBV24-1,TRBD2,TRBJ2-1,TGTGCCACCAGTGATTTTCGGGGGGGTACAGGTGATGAGCAGTTCTTC,CATSDFRGGTGDEQFF
few,TRBV5-6,.,TRBJ1-6,TGTGCCAGCAGCTTGGGCCCTCCCAGAAGTTCACCCCTCCACTTT,CASSLGPPRSSPLHF
many,TRBV28,TRBD1,TRBJ2-1,TGTGCCAGCAGACGACAGGGTGCATCCTACAATGAGCAGTTCTTC,CASRRQGASYNEQFF
many,TRBV12-3/TRBV12-4,TRBD1,TRBJ2-7,TGTGCCAGCAGTCCCAGGACAGGGAGATACGAGCAGTACTTC,CASSPRTGRYEQYF
many,TRBV4-2,TRBD2,TRBJ2-6,TGTGCCAGCAGCCAGGAGGGACTAGCGGGAGTCGCAATAAGCTCTGGGGCCAACGTCCTGACTTTC,CASSQEGLAGVAISSGANVLTF
few,TRBV5-1,.,TRBJ1-1,TGCGCCAGCAGCTTGGCCCCCAGGGAAGGAGATGAAGCTTTCTTT,CASSLAPREGDEAFF
medium-sized,TRBV6-5,.,TRBJ2-1,TGTGCCAGCTCAAAGACTAGCTCCTACAATGAGCAGTTCTTC,CASSKTSSYNEQFF
.,TRBV12-3/TRBV12-4,.,TRBJ1-1,TGTGCCAGCAGTTTAGCGCTATCTGAAGCTTTCTTT,CASSLALSEAFF
many,TRBV20-1,TRBD2,TRBJ2-1,TGCAGTGCTAGAGTCTCCAGCGGGAGAATTAATGAGCAGTTCTTC,CSARVSSGRINEQFF
few,TRBV5-1,.,TRBJ2-5,TGCGCCAGCAGCCACCTTAAGGGAGGAGAGACCCAGTACTTC,CASSHLKGGETQYF
many,TRBV28,TRBD1,TRBJ1-5,TGTGCCAGCAGTATATACAGGGGGCATGGTAGTCAGCCCCAGCATTTT,CASSIYRGHGSQPQHF
.,TRBV5-1,.,TRBJ1-3,TGCGCCAGCAGCCCGGCGACAGACGTAAACACCATATATTTT,CASSPATDVNTIYF
few,TRBV14,TRBD1,TRBJ1-1,TGTGCCAGCAGCCAAGACCTGTACAGGGGAATCAATGAAGCTTTCTTT,CASSQDLYRGINEAFF
few,TRBV20-1,TRBD1,TRBJ2-3,TGCAGTGCTAAAAATCCTATACCGGGACAGGGGGTGACAGATACGCAGTATTTT,CSAKNPIPGQGVTDTQYF